Following are 10 T cell receptor beta chains from one sample sequenced in a study of technical replicates of blood from several donors. Data came from immunoSEQ multiplex PCR; TCRdb stores just in-frame clones and leaves some out. Among fewer than 90,000 clones listed, 85% to 95% were seen once. The sequenced sample was T cells isolated from PBMCs. The receptors were sampled from a human donor in good health.

The rearrangement uses TRBV4-2 and TRBJ2-5; 10 bases align to TRBD2. CDR3 length: 19 residues. CDR1 LGHNA and CDR2 YNFKEQ come from the germline V gene. J gave up 4 bases and V 1 base, and 15 bases lay outside the gene matches. In nucleotides, the CDR3 is TGTGCCAGCAGCCAAGGGTCCTTAGCGGGAGGAGGAGAAAGAGAGACCCAGTACTTC. Protein sequence: CASSQGSLAGGGERETQYF.

The V and J genes are TRBV5-1 and TRBJ2-7; the D gene is possibly TRBD2 (7 bases). V gave up 5 bases and J gave up 2 bases, with 14 bases separating them. The CDR3 consists of 14 residues. The germline V gene encodes CDR1 SGHRS and CDR2 YFSETQ. The CDR3 region has the DNA TGCGCCAGCAGGCCAGGGGAGGGCACCTACGAGCAGTACTTC. It translates to CASRPGEGTYEQYF.

V and J are TRBV7-2 and TRBJ2-7; the D gene is possibly TRBD1 (6 bases). Trimming removed 5 bases at V and 0 bases at J, with 11 bases between. The germline gives CDR1 SGHTA, CDR2 FQGNSA. The CDR3 has 14 residues. CDR3 sequence: CASSKTGNSYEQYF. The CDR3 nucleotides read TGTGCCAGCAGCAAGACAGGAAACTCCTACGAGCAGTACTTC.

The V gene is TRBV21-1, the J gene TRBJ2-5; the table assigns TRBD1, which was not confirmed against the DNA. TRBV21-1 is shown as a pseudogene. This CDR3 is 14 amino acids long. The CDR3 coding sequence is TGTGCCAGCAGACCTTGTGGGGGCAGGGAGACCCAGTACTTC. Amino acids: CASRPCGGRETQYF.

This clone has only one observation. The rearrangement links TRBV9 to TRBJ2-5; 8 bases match TRBD2. This CDR3 is 13 amino acids long. The J segment lost 3 bases and the V segment lost 3 bases, leaving 1 base of the junction unmatched. The germline CDR1 and CDR2 sequences are SGDLS and YYNGEE. The CDR3, as DNA: TGTGCCAGCAGCGACGGGAGGGAAGAGACCCAGTACTTC. Translating gives CASSDGREETQYF.

The chain employs TRBV11-2 and TRBJ2-3; tentatively, D is TRBD2 (6 bases). The V gene lost 1 base and the J gene lost 1 base, with 9 bases spanning the gap. Germline V lookup: CDR1 SGHAT, CDR2 FQNNGV. The CDR3 runs to 15 residues. CDR3: CASSLGGVGTDTQYF. The CDR3 DNA sequence: TGTGCCAGCAGCTTAGGGGGGGTAGGCACAGATACGCAGTATTTT.

The CDR3 nucleotides are TGTGCCAGCAGTTTAACAGGGAACAATGAGCAGTTCTTC. Translated: CASSLTGNNEQFF. The chain employs TRBV6-1 and TRBJ2-1; a possible D gene is TRBD1 (6 bases). Looked up from germline, CDR1 is MNHNS and CDR2 is SASEGT. The CDR3 extends over 13 amino acids. V was cut by 5 bases and J by 5 bases, with 10 bases left in between.

V and J are TRBV28 and TRBJ1-2; 11 bases fit TRBD1. The CDR3 totals 13 residues. The germline gives CDR1 MDHEN, CDR2 SYDVKM. The ends lost 6 bases at V and 5 bases at J; junction bases unmatched: 2. For the CDR3, the DNA is TGTGCCAGCAGGGGGACAGGGGGGTATGGCTACACCTTC. Translating gives CASRGTGGYGYTF.

The rearrangement uses TRBV10-2 and TRBJ2-7, with TRBD2 matching 7 bases. Germline V lookup: CDR1 WSHSY, CDR2 SAAADI. V lost 3 bases and J lost 3; bases outside the gene matches: 8. The CDR3 contains 15 residues. CDR3 residues: CASSDSLAGFYEQYF. CDR3 nucleotides: TGCGCCAGCAGTGACTCTTTAGCGGGCTTCTACGAGCAGTACTTC.

This rearrangement joins TRBV7-9 to TRBJ2-7; 7 nucleotides agree with TRBD1. The germline V gene has CDR1 SEHNR and CDR2 FQNEAQ (reference sequence). J was trimmed by 5 bases and V by 3 bases; bases with no gene match: 10. The CDR3 is made up of 15 amino acids. The CDR3 DNA is TGTGCCAGCAGCTTGTTCAGGGGGTACCTCAACGAGCAGTACTTC. This gives the protein CASSLFRGYLNEQYF.